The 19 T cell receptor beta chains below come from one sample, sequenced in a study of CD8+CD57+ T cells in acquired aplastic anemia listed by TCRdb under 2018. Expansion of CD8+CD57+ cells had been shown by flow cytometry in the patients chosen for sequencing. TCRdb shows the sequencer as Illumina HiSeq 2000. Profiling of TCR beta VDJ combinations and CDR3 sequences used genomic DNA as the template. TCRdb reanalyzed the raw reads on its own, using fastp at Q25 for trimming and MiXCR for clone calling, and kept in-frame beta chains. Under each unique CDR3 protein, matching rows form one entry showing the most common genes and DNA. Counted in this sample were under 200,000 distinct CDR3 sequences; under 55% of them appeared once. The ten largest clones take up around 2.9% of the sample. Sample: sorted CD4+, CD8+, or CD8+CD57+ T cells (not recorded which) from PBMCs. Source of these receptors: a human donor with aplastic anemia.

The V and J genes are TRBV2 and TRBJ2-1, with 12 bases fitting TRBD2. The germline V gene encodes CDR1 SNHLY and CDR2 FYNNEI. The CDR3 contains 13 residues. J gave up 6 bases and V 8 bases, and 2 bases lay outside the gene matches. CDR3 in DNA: TGTGCCAGCGAGACTAGCGGGGGCAATGAGCAGTTCTTC. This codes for CASETSGGNEQFF.

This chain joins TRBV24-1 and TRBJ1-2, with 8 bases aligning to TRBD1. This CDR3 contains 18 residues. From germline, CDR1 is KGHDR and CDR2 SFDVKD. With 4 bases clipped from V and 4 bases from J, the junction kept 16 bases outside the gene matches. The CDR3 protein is CATSDWRQGAPLGYGYTF. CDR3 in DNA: TGTGCCACCAGTGACTGGCGGCAGGGGGCCCCCCTAGGCTATGGCTACACCTTC.

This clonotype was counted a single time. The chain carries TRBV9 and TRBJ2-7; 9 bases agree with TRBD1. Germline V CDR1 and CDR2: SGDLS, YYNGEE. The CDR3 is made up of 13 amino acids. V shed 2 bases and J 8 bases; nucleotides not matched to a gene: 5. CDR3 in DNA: TGTGCCAGCAGCGTTGCGGGACAGGGTAAGCAGTACTTC. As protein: CASSVAGQGKQYF. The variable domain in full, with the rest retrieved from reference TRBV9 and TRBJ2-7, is DSGVTQTPKHLITATGQRVTLRCSPRSGDLSVYWYQQSLDQGLQFLIQYYNGEERAKGNILERFSAQQFPDLHSELNLSSLELGDSALYFCASSVAGQGKQYFGPGTRLTVT.

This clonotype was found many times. The CDR3, as DNA: TGTGCCAGCAGCTTAACAGGGCAACTGTTTTTT. Protein: CASSLTGQLFF. This chain links TRBV7-2 with TRBJ1-4, with D perhaps matching TRBD1 (6 bases). Germline CDR1 reads SGHTA; CDR2 reads FQGNSA. V lost 2 bases and J 12 bases, leaving 7 bases between the germline ends. The CDR3 consists of 11 residues.

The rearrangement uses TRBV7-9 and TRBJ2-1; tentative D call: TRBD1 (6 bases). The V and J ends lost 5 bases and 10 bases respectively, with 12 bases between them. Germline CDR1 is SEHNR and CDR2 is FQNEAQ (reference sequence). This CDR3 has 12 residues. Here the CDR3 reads CASSGRGYEQFF. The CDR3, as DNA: TGTGCCAGCAGCGGTAGGGGGTACGAGCAGTTCTTC.

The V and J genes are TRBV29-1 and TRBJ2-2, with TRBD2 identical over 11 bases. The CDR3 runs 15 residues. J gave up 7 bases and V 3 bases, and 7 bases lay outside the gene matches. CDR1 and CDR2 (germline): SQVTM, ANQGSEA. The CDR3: CSVEGSGGAIGELFF. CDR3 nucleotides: TGCAGCGTTGAGGGTAGCGGGGGGGCTATCGGGGAGCTGTTTTTT.

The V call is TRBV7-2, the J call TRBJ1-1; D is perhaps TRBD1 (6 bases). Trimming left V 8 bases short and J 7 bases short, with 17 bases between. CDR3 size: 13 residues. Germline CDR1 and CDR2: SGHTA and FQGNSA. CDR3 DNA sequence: TGTGCCAGCGGCTCAGGGACATTTAGTGAAGCTTTCTTT. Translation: CASGSGTFSEAFF.

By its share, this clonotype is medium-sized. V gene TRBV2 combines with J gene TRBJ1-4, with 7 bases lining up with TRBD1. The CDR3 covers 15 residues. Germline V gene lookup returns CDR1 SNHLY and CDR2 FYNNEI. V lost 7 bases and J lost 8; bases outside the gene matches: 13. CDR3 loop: CASTYSTGLGEKLFF. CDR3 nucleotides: TGTGCCAGCACCTATTCGACAGGGCTTGGCGAAAAACTGTTTTTT.

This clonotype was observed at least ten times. Here the CDR3 DNA reads TGTGCCAGCACCCCGGACAGGACGGAGACCCAGTACTTC. Its protein is CASTPDRTETQYF. The chain joins TRBV5-4 to TRBJ2-5; 7 bases fit TRBD1. J was trimmed by 5 bases and V by 6 bases; bases with no gene match: 7. In germline, CDR1 is SGHNT, CDR2 YYREEE (reference sequence). The length of the CDR3 is 13 residues. Full variable domain (missing parts from reference TRBV5-4 and TRBJ2-5): ETGVTQSPTHLIKTRGQQVTLRCSSQSGHNTVSWYQQALGQGPQFIFQYYREEENGRGNFPPRFSGLQFPNYSSELNVNALELDDSALYLCASTPDRTETQYFGPGTRLLVL.

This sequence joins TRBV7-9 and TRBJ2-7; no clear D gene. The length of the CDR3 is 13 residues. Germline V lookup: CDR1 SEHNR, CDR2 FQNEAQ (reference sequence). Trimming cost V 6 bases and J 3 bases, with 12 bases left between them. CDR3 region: CASSDGGDYEQYF. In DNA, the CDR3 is TGTGCCAGCAGTGATGGTGGAGACTACGAGCAGTACTTC.

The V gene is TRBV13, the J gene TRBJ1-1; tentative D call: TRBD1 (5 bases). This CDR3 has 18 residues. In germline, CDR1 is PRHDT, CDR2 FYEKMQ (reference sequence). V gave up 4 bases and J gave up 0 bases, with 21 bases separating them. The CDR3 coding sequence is TGTGCCAGCAGCTCCCTGGGGCCCGGAGAAGTCCTGAACACTGAAGCTTTCTTT. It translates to CASSSLGPGEVLNTEAFF.

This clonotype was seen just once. The CDR3 is CSVVGQGDEQYF. In DNA, the CDR3 is TGCAGCGTTGTGGGACAGGGCGACGAGCAGTACTTC. The genes are TRBV29-1 and TRBJ2-7; 9 bases are shared with TRBD1. The CDR3 is 12 residues long. V was pared by 4 bases and J by 5 bases, with 3 bases of the junction left unmatched. Germline lookup yields CDR1 SQVTM and CDR2 ANQGSEA.

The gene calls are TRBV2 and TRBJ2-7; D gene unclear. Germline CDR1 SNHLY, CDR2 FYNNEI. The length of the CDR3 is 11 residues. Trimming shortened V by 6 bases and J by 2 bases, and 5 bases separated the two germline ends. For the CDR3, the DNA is TGTGCCAGCAGAGCTACCTACGAGCAGTACTTC. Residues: CASRATYEQYF.

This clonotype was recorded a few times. The CDR3 coding sequence is TGTGCCAGCAGCTTGCAGGGGGCAAGATCACCCCTCCACTTT. Amino acids: CASSLQGARSPLHF. The rearrangement links TRBV5-4 to TRBJ1-6; 8 bases align to TRBD1. The CDR3 has 14 residues. Germline V CDR1 and CDR2: SGHNT, YYREEE (reference sequence). V lost 1 base to trimming and J lost 10 bases; unmatched junction nucleotides: 4.

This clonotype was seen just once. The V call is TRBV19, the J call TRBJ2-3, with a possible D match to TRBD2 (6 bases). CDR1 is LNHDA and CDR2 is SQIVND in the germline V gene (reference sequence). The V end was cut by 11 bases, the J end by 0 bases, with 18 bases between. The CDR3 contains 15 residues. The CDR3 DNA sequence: TGTGCCTCCGCTTCTAGCGTAGCTAGCACAGATACGCAGTATTTT. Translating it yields CASASSVASTDTQYF.

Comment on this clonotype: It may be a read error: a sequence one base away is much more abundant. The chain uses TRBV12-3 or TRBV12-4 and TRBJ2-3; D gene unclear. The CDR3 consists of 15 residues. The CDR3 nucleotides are TGTGCCGGCAGTTTGGTCAACCAAGGCACAGATACGCAGTATTTT. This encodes CAGSLVNQGTDTQYF.

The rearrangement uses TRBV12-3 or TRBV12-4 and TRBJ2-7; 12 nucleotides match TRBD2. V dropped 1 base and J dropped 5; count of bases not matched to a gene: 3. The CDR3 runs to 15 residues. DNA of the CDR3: TGTGCCAGCAGTTTAGGGACTAGCGGGACCCACGAGCAGTACTTC. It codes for CASSLGTSGTHEQYF.

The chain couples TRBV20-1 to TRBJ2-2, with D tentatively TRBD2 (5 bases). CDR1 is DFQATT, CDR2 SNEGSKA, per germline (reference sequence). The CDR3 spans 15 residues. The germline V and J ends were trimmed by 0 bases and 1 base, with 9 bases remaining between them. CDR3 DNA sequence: TGCAGTGCTAGAGATATGGACTGGAACACCGGGGAGCTGTTTTTT. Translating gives CSARDMDWNTGELFF.

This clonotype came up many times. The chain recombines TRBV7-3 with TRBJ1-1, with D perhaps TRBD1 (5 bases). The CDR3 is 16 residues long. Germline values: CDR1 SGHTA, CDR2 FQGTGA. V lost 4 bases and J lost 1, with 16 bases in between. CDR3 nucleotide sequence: TGTGCCAGCAGCTCCCAGACCCGACAGCCGAACACTGAAGCTTTCTTT. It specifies CASSSQTRQPNTEAFF. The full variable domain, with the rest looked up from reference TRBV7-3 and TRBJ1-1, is GAGVSQTPSNKVTEKGKYVELRCDPISGHTALYWYRQSLGQGPEFLIYFQGTGAADDSGLPNDRFFAVRPEGSVSTLKIQRTERGDSAVYLCASSSQTRQPNTEAFFGQGTRLTVV.